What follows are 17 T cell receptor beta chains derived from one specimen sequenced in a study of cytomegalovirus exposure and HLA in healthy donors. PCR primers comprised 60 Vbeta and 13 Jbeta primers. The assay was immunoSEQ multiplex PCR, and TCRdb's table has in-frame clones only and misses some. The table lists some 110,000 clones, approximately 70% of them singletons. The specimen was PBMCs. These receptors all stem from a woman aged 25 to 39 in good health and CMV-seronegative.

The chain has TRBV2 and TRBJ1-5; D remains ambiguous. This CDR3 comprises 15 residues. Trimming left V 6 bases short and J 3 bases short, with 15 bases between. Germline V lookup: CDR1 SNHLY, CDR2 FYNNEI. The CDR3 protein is CASSLWGGINQPQHF. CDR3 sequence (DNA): TGTGCCAGCAGCCTCTGGGGAGGCATCAATCAGCCCCAGCATTTT.

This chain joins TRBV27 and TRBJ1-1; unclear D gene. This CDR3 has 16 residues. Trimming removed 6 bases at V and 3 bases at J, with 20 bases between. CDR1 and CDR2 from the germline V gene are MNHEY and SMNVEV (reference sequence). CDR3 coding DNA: TGTGCCAGCAGGCCCCTCGGTGTAAGAGGGTACACTGAAGCTTTCTTT. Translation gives CASRPLGVRGYTEAFF.

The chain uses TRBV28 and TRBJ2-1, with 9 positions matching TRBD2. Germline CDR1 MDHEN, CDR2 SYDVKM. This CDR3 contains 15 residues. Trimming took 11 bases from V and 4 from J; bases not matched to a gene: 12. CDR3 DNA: TGTGCCGTACCTGCGGGAGCGGGAGGTTACAATGAGCAGTTCTTC. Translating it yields CAVPAGAGGYNEQFF.

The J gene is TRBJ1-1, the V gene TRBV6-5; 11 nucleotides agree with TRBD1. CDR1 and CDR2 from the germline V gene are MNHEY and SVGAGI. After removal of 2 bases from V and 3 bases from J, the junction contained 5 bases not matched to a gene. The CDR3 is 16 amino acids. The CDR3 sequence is CASSYTGTGGYTEAFF. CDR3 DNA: TGTGCCAGCAGTTACACCGGGACAGGGGGGTACACTGAAGCTTTCTTT.

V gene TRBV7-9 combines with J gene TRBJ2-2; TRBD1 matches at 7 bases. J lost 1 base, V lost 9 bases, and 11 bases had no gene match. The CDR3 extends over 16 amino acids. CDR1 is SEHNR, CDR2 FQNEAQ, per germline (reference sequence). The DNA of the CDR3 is TGTGCCAGTTGGAGACAGGGAGTTGAGAACACCGGGGAGCTGTTTTTT. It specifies CASWRQGVENTGELFF.

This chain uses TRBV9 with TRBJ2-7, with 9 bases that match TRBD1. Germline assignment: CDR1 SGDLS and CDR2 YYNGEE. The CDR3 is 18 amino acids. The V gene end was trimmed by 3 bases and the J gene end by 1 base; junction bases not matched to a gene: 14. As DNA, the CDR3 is TGTGCCAGCAGCGGAAACGAGGGGACAGGGTGGGGATCCTACGAGCAGTACTTC. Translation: CASSGNEGTGWGSYEQYF.

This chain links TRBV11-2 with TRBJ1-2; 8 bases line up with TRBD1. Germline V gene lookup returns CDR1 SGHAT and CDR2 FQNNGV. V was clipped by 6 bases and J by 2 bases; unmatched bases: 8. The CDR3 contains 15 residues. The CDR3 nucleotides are TGTGCCAGCAGGAAGACAGGGGACTTCAACTATGGCTACACCTTC. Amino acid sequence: CASRKTGDFNYGYTF. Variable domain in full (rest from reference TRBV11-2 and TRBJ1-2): EAGVAQSPRYKIIEKRQSVAFWCNPISGHATLYWYQQILGQGPKLLIQFQNNGVVDDSQLPKDRFSAERLKGVDSTLKIQPAKLEDSAVYLCASRKTGDFNYGYTFGSGTRLTVV.

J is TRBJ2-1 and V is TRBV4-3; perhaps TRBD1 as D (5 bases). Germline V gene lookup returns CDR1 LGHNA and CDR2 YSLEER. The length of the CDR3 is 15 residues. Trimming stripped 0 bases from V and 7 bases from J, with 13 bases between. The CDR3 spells CASSQESRAWNEQFF. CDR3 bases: TGCGCCAGCAGCCAAGAGAGCAGGGCCTGGAATGAGCAGTTCTTC.

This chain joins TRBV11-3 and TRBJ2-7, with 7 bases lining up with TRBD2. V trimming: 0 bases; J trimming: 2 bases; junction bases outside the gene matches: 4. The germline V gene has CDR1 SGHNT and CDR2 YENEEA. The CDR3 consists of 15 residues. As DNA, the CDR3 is TGTGCCAGCAGCTTAGATACTAGCGAAGCCTACGAGCAGTACTTC. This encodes CASSLDTSEAYEQYF.

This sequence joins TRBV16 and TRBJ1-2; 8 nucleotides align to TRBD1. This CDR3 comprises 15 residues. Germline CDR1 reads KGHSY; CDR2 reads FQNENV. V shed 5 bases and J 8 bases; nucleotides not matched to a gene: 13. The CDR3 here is CASSTNVLGQAGYTF. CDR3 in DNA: TGTGCCAGCAGCACTAATGTCCTGGGACAGGCCGGCTACACCTTC.

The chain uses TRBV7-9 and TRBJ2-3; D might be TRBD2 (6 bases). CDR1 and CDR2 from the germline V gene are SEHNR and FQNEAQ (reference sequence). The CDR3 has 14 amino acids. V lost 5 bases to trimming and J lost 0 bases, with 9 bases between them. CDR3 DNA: TGTGCCAGCAGCCGGGGGTTAAGCACAGATACGCAGTATTTT. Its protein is CASSRGLSTDTQYF.

For the CDR3, the DNA is TGTGCCAGCAGCCTCACTAGCGGGGGGGCGCAAGAGACCCAGTACTTC. This translates into CASSLTSGGAQETQYF. The chain is built from TRBV7-8 and TRBJ2-5; TRBD2 matches 13 bases. From germline, CDR1 is SGHVS and CDR2 FQNEAQ. Losses at the gene ends were 5 bases for V and 2 bases for J; bases not matched to a gene: 5. The CDR3 has 16 amino acids. Filled out from reference TRBV7-8 and TRBJ2-5, the complete variable domain reads GAGVSQSPRYKVAKRGQDVALRCDPISGHVSLFWYQQALGQGPEFLTYFQNEAQLDKSGLPSDRFFAERPEGSVSTLKIQRTQQEDSAVYLCASSLTSGGAQETQYFGPGTRLLVL.

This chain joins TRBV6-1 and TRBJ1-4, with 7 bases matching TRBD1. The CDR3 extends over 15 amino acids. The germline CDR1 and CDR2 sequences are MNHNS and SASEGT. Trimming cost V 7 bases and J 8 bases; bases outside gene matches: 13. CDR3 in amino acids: CASNWGQPRDEKLFF. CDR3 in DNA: TGTGCCAGCAACTGGGGACAGCCTAGGGACGAAAAACTGTTTTTT.

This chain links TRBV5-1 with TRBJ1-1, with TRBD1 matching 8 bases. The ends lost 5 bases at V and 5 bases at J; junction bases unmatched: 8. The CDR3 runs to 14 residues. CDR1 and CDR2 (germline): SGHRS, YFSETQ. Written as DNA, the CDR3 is TGCGCCAGCAGTCGGGATCAGGGGGCAACTGAAGCTTTCTTT. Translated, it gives CASSRDQGATEAFF.

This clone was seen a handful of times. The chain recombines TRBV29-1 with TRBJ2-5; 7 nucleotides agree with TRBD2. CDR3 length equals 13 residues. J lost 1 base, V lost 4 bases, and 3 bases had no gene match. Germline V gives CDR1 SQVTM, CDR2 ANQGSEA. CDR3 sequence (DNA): TGCAGCGTTGTTACGGGAGGCCAAGAGACCCAGTACTTC. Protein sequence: CSVVTGGQETQYF.

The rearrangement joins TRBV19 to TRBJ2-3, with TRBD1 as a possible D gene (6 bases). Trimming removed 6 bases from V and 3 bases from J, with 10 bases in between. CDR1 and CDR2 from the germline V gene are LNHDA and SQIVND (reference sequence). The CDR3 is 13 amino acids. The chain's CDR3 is CASRLQGTDTQYF. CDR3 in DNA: TGTGCCAGTAGGCTACAGGGTACAGATACGCAGTATTTT.

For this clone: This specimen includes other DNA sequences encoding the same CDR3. CDR3 protein: CAWSVQGVNYGYTF. As DNA, the CDR3 is TGTGCCTGGAGTGTACAGGGGGTGAACTATGGCTACACCTTC. This chain links TRBV30 with TRBJ1-2, with 8 bases aligning to TRBD1. Germline CDR1 and CDR2: GTSNPN and SVGIG (reference sequence). This CDR3 is 14 amino acids long. The V segment lost 0 bases and the J segment 2 bases; nucleotides outside the gene matches: 2.